These T cell receptor beta chains were read from a single sample in a study of technical replicates of blood from several donors. Only in-frame clones appear in the TCRdb table, and some are missing; sequencing was by immunoSEQ multiplex PCR. The sample yields 70,000 or so clones, 80% to 90% seen once. The source material was PBMCs. These receptors originate from a human donor in good health. Some clones in this sample may be carry-over from other donors' samples. The CDR3 runs from the conserved cysteine through the conserved F or W.

j_gene | v_gene | CDR3aa
TRBJ2-7 | TRBV7-8 | CASSYTDRDSYEQYF
TRBJ2-2 | TRBV7-2 | CASSRRGTSSIGELFF
TRBJ1-5 | TRBV7-2 | CASRRTGVGNQPQHF
TRBJ2-1 | TRBV7-9 | CASIGGLYNEQFF
TRBJ2-7 | TRBV4-3 | CASSQDSLAAYEQYF
TRBJ2-1 | TRBV19 | CASSIGTSGRGQFF
TRBJ2-3 | TRBV13 | CASSNSDRGSDTQYF
TRBJ2-3 | TRBV5-1 | CASSFSGATDTQYF
TRBJ2-7 | TRBV4-3 | CASSQDLTGLSYEQYF
TRBJ1-2 | TRBV6-1 | CASSEWTTRGGYTF
TRBJ1-5 | TRBV5-1 | CASSASTDPNQPQHF
TRBJ1-1 | TRBV23-1 | CASSQSSVPAMNTEAFF
TRBJ1-6 | TRBV6-6 | CASRSGQVNSPLHF
TRBJ1-2 | TRBV7-9 | CASSHSFDRDYGYTF
TRBJ2-1 | TRBV6-5 | CASASGGNYNEQFF
TRBJ1-2 | TRBV6-6 | CASSSRTGENYGYTF
TRBJ2-3 | TRBV21-1 | CASSKVGLWGESSTDTQYF
TRBJ2-5 | TRBV11-3 | CASSLAPGGPCWETQYF
TRBJ2-2 | TRBV7-6 | CASSSLNVAPGELFF
TRBJ2-1 | TRBV19 | CASTRTSDSYNEQFF
TRBJ2-2 | TRBV10-3 | CAISEQGQHTGELFF
TRBJ2-4 | TRBV4-3 | CASSQFPPLAEVAKNIQYF
TRBJ2-1 | TRBV6-6 | CASSNLRGQDEQFF
TRBJ2-7 | TRBV6-6 | CASSSGTYGYEQYF
TRBJ2-3 | TRBV6-4 | CASSNGGASTDTQYF
TRBJ1-2 | TRBV9 | CASSFRDRVNDGYTF
TRBJ2-5 | TRBV5-4 | CASSLSGASQETQYF
TRBJ2-7 | TRBV4-3 | CASSQDRGATYEQYF
TRBJ2-1 | TRBV9 | CASSVRAGGYNEQFF
TRBJ1-1 | TRBV18 | CASWAQTEAFF
TRBJ2-7 | TRBV19 | CASSPGFREQYF
TRBJ2-7 | TRBV5-6 | CASSFDRVEQYF
TRBJ1-1 | TRBV6-4 | CASSEGQGLSAEAFF
TRBJ2-2 | TRBV7-8 | CASSPWDRNTGELFF
TRBJ2-3 | TRBV2 | CASSEAARGVGTDTQYF
TRBJ2-2 | TRBV5-1 | CASSPGGGSNTGELFF
TRBJ2-1 | TRBV7-8 | CASSRGLAGGSSYNEQFF
TRBJ2-1 | TRBV9 | CASSVDLAGGRNEQFF
TRBJ2-7 | TRBV4-3 | CASSQGSASGSFYEQYF
TRBJ2-2 | TRBV7-6 | CASSRPRDSGSTGELFF
TRBJ1-2 | TRBV7-9 | CASSWPGQGANGGYTF
TRBJ2-7 | TRBV5-1 | CASSSQAGAYEQYF
TRBJ2-5 | TRBV7-6 | CASSPVPDRGRETQYF
TRBJ2-3 | TRBV5-4 | CASSFRQGGTDTQYF
TRBJ2-2 | TRBV7-3 | CASSFPTGSGELFF
TRBJ2-7 | TRBV11-2 | CASSLGTYTYEQYF
TRBJ2-1 | TRBV4-1 | CASSQEGAGVLNEQFF
TRBJ2-2 | TRBV2 | CASRSLSGRDTGELFF
TRBJ2-7 | TRBV9 | CASTRLAGVRAQYF
TRBJ2-3 | TRBV9 | CASSAPLELEGGDTQYF
TRBJ1-1 | TRBV5-3 | CARSLCPDRRSEAFF
TRBJ2-7 | TRBV5-1 | CASSLGTGMDSSGEQYF
TRBJ2-7 | TRBV29-1 | CSVVDRTFPYEQYF